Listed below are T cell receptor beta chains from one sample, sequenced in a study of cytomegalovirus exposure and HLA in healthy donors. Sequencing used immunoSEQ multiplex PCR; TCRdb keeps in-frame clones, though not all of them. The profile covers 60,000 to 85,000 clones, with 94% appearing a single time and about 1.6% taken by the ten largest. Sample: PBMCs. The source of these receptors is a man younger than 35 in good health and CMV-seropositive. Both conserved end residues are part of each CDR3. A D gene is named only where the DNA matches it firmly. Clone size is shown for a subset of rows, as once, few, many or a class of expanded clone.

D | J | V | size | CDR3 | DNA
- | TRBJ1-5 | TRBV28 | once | CASSFLSSNQPQHF | TGTGCCAGCAGTTTCCTCAGTAGCAATCAGCCCCAGCATTTT
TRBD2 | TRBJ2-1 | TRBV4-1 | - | CASSQDPGSGLDEQFF | TGCGCCAGCAGCCAAGATCCAGGTAGCGGGCTGGATGAGCAGTTCTTC
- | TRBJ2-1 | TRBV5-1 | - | CASSPTGTPYNEQFF | TGCGCCAGCAGCCCGACAGGCACTCCTTACAATGAGCAGTTCTTC
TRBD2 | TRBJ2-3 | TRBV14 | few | CASSQFGRDQDTQYF | TGTGCCAGCAGCCAATTCGGGAGGGATCAAGATACGCAGTATTTT
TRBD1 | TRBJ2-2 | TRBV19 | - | CASSIMTGPGELFF | TGTGCCAGTAGTATAATGACAGGGCCCGGGGAGCTGTTTTTT
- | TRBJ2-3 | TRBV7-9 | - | CASSSSDSRSTDTQYF | TGTGCCAGCAGCTCCAGCGACAGCCGCAGCACAGATACGCAGTATTTT
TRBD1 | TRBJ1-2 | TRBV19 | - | CASRLTGTSNYGYTF | TGTGCCAGTAGGTTGACAGGGACTTCTAACTATGGCTACACCTTC
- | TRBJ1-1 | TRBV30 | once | CASSQEHTEAFF | TGTGCCTCTTCCCAAGAGCACACTGAAGCTTTCTTT
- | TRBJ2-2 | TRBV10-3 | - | CAIRSDRPTGELFF | TGTGCCATCAGATCGGACAGACCCACCGGGGAGCTGTTTTTT
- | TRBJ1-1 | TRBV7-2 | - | CASSSPMNTEAFF | TGTGCCAGCAGCTCCCCCATGAACACTGAAGCTTTCTTT
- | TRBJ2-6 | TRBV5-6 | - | CASRQQGHGANVLTF | TGTGCCAGCAGGCAACAGGGTCATGGGGCCAACGTCCTGACTTTC
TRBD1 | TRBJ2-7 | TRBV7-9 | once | CASSLATGGFNEQYF | TGTGCCAGCAGCTTGGCGACAGGGGGCTTCAACGAGCAGTACTTC
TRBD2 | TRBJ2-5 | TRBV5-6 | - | CASSLEGQVNRGAQYF | TGTGCCAGCAGCTTGGAGGGGCAGGTCAACCGGGGGGCCCAGTACTTC
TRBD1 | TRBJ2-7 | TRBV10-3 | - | CAISQDRGPYEQYF | TGTGCCATCAGCCAGGACAGGGGCCCCTACGAGCAGTACTTC
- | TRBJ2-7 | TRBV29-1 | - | CSVRQGLREQYF | TGCAGCGTTCGCCAGGGGCTTCGCGAGCAGTACTTC
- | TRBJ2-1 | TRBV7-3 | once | CASSLGGGEQFF | TGTGCCAGCAGCTTAGGAGGCGGTGAGCAGTTCTTC
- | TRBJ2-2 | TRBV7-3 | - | CASSSERTGELFF | TGTGCCAGCAGCTCGGAGCGAACCGGGGAGCTGTTTTTT
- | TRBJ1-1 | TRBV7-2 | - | CASSYFGWNTEAFF | TGTGCCAGCAGCTATTTTGGCTGGAACACTGAAGCTTTCTTT
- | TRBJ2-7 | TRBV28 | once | CASSTPDEDSPLEQYF | TGTGCCAGCAGCACCCCTGATGAGGACAGCCCTTTGGAGCAGTACTTC
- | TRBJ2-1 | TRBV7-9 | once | CASSLVIGRGNEQFF | TGTGCCAGCAGCTTAGTGATTGGGCGGGGCAATGAGCAGTTCTTC
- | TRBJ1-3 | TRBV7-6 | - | CASSLAGVGGNTIYF | TGTGCCAGCAGCTTAGCAGGGGTCGGTGGAAACACCATATATTTT
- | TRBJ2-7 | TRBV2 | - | CASSEQRLTYEQYF | TGTGCCAGCAGTGAGCAGAGACTCACCTACGAGCAGTACTTC
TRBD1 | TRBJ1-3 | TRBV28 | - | CASSLAQGVTSGNTIYF | TGTGCCAGCAGTTTGGCACAGGGGGTTACCTCTGGAAACACCATATATTTT
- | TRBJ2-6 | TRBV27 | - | CASSGSDAPGANVLTF | TGTGCCAGCAGTGGCTCCGATGCCCCTGGGGCCAACGTCCTGACTTTC
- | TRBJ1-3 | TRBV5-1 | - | CASSPTTLWSSGNTIYF | TGCGCCAGCAGCCCGACTACCCTGTGGAGCTCTGGAAACACCATATATTTT
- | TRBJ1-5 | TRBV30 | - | CAWSVKGLHNQPQHF | TGTGCCTGGAGTGTAAAGGGGCTCCACAATCAGCCCCAGCATTTT
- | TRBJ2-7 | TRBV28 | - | CASTRGLAENSYEQYF | TGTGCCAGCACCCGAGGGCTAGCCGAAAACTCCTACGAGCAGTACTTC
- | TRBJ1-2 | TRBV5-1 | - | CASSFKGRDYGYTF | TGCGCCAGCAGCTTTAAGGGGCGCGACTATGGCTACACCTTC
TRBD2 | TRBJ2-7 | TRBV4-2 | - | CASSQVARESHEQYF | TGTGCCAGCAGCCAAGTAGCGCGGGAGTCCCACGAGCAGTACTTC
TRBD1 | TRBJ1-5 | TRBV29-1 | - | CSVYEGQGWGQPQHF | TGCAGCGTTTACGAGGGACAGGGATGGGGGCAGCCCCAGCATTTT
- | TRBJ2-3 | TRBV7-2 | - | CASSIRAVSTDTQYF | TGTGCCAGCAGTATCAGGGCAGTTAGCACAGATACGCAGTATTTT
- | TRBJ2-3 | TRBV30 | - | CAWSLGGDTQYF | TGTGCCTGGAGCCTGGGGGGAGATACGCAGTATTTT
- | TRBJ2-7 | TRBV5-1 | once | CASSYGRPFTTTYEQYF | TGCGCCAGCAGCTACGGCCGACCCTTTACTACCACCTACGAGCAGTACTTC
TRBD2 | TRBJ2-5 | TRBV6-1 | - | CASSESGGSRTQYF | TGTGCCAGCAGTGAAAGTGGCGGGAGTAGAACCCAGTACTTC
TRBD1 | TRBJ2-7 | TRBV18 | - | CASSTGGPYYEQYF | TGTGCCAGCTCAACAGGGGGACCTTACTACGAGCAGTACTTC
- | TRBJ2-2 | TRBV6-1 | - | CASRRDTGELFF | TGTGCCAGCCGGAGGGATACCGGGGAGCTGTTTTTT
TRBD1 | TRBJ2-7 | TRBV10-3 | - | CAITKTGANTEQYF | TGTGCCATCACTAAGACAGGGGCCAACACCGAGCAGTACTTC
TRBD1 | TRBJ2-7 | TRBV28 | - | CASSPGTGRFYEQYF | TGTGCCAGCAGTCCCGGGACAGGCCGCTTCTACGAGCAGTACTTC
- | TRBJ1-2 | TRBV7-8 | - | CASSLESWSYGYTF | TGTGCCAGCAGCTTAGAGAGTTGGAGCTATGGCTACACCTTC
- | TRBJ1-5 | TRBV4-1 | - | CASSTYSNQPQHF | TGCGCCAGCAGTACATATAGCAATCAGCCCCAGCATTTT
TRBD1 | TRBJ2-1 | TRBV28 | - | CASSLWGVEGQGRRNEQFF | TGTGCCAGCAGTTTATGGGGGGTTGAGGGACAGGGGCGGAGGAATGAGCAGTTCTTC
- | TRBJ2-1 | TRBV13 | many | CASSPSPQDSFNEQFF | TGTGCCAGCAGCCCAAGTCCACAGGATTCTTTCAATGAGCAGTTCTTC
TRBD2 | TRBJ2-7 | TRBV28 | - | CASSSHGLAAYEQYF | TGTGCCAGCAGTTCACACGGACTAGCGGCCTACGAGCAGTACTTC
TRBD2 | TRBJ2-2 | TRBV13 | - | CASSLGPVRGRENTGELFF | TGTGCCAGCAGCTTAGGGCCCGTCCGCGGGAGGGAGAACACCGGGGAGCTGTTTTTT
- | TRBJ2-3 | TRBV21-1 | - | CASSKARYF | TGTGCCAGCAGCAAGGCCCGGTATTTT
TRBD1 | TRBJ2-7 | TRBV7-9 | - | CASSSWTGGQYF | TGTGCCAGCAGCTCATGGACAGGGGGGCAGTACTTC
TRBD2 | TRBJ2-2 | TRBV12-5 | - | CASGPLTSPGELFF | TGTGCTAGTGGCCCTCTGACTAGCCCCGGGGAGCTGTTTTTT
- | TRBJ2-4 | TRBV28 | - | CASSLTRGLAKNIQYF | TGTGCCAGCAGTTTAACGAGGGGGTTAGCCAAAAACATTCAGTACTTC
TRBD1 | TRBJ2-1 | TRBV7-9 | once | CASSVDTGATSSYNEQFF | TGTGCCAGCAGCGTTGACACAGGGGCGACGAGCTCCTACAATGAGCAGTTCTTC
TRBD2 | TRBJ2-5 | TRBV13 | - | CASSVVAGGIQTDAETQYF | TGTGCCAGCAGCGTGGTAGCGGGAGGCATACAGACGGACGCCGAGACCCAGTACTTC
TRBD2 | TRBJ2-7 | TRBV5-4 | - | CASSAWTSGSVEQYF | TGTGCCAGCAGCGCCTGGACTAGCGGGAGTGTCGAGCAGTACTTC
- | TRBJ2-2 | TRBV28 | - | CASSPADSIGELFF | TGTGCCAGCAGTCCGGCGGACAGCATCGGGGAGCTGTTTTTT
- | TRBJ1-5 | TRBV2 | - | CASSDRGGNQPQHF | TGTGCCAGCAGTGATCGGGGTGGCAATCAGCCCCAGCATTTT
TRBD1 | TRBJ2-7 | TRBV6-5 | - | CASSYHRDRAGNEQYF | TGTGCCAGCAGTTACCATCGGGACAGGGCCGGTAACGAGCAGTACTTC
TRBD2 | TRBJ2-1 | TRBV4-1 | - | CASSQILAGDEQFF | TGCGCCAGCAGCCAAATACTAGCGGGCGATGAGCAGTTCTTC
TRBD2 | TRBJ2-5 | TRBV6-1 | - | CASTPGLAGRETQYF | TGTGCCAGCACGCCGGGACTAGCGGGAAGAGAGACCCAGTACTTC
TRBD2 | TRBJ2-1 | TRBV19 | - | CASSNRLAGLYNEQFF | TGTGCCAGTAGTAACCGACTAGCGGGACTTTACAATGAGCAGTTCTTC
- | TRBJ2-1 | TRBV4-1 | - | CASSQTGQPPYNEQFF | TGCGCCAGCAGCCAAACGGGACAACCGCCCTACAATGAGCAGTTCTTC
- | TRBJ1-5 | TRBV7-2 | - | CASSLAGGPQHF | TGTGCCAGCAGCTTAGCGGGGGGGCCCCAGCATTTT
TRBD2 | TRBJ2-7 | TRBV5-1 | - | CASSFSSIAGGNEQYF | TGCGCCAGCAGCTTCAGCTCGATAGCGGGAGGGAACGAGCAGTACTTC